This passage covers 12 T cell receptor beta chains from one sample sequenced in a study of cytomegalovirus exposure and HLA in healthy donors (dated by TCRdb to 2017 to 2019). Library generation was performed with the immunoSEQ multiplex PCR assay. A mixture of 60 forward primers for TCR Vbeta segments and 13 reverse primers for TCR Jbeta segments was used in the multiplex PCR. TCRdb re-hosts the immuneACCESS table, in-frame sequences only. Its copies lack some clones; in the studies checked, an unresolved V gene accounts for under half of them, and the cause for the rest is not known. The sample table records roughly 150,000 clones; 70% of these occur just once. 4% to 5% of the sample goes to the ten largest clones. Sequences were obtained from PBMCs. Receptor source: a man aged 18 to 35 in good health and CMV-seropositive.

This clone has just a few counts. In nucleotides, the CDR3 is TGTGCCACCAGCAGAGCCAGACAGGGCACAGATACGCAGTATTTT. This sequence encodes CATSRARQGTDTQYF. The V gene is TRBV15, the J gene TRBJ2-3; a possible D gene is TRBD1 (6 bases). Germline V gives CDR1 LNHNV, CDR2 YYDKDF (reference sequence). V was pared by 1 base and J by 1 base, with 9 bases between. The CDR3 extends over 15 amino acids.

This clone was seen more than once but under ten times. The chain uses TRBV28 and TRBJ1-2; 7 positions match TRBD1. CDR1 is MDHEN, CDR2 SYDVKM, per germline. With V trimmed by 6 bases and J by 3 bases, 10 bases remained unmatched. The CDR3 runs 15 residues. CDR3 DNA sequence: TGTGCCAGCAGGCCCCGGGACAGACTCGACTATGGCTACACCTTC. This gives the protein CASRPRDRLDYGYTF.

The chain couples TRBV30 to TRBJ2-3; 8 positions agree with TRBD2. This CDR3 region has 14 residues. J was trimmed by 2 bases and V by 7 bases; bases with no gene match: 8. Looked up from germline, CDR1 is GTSNPN and CDR2 is SVGIG (reference sequence). CDR3 region: CASLGLVYTDTQYF. CDR3 DNA: TGTGCCTCCCTGGGACTAGTATACACAGATACGCAGTATTTT. Complete variable domain (other parts from reference TRBV30 and TRBJ2-3): SQTIHQWPATLVQPVGSPLSLECTVEGTSNPNLYWYRQAAGRGLQLLFYSVGIGQISSEVPQNLSASRPQDRQFILSSKKLLLSDSGFYLCASLGLVYTDTQYFGPGTRLTVL.

The chain links TRBV5-6 to TRBJ2-2; TRBD1 aligns across 8 bases. Germline V lookup: CDR1 SGHDT, CDR2 YYEEEE. V lost 3 bases to trimming and J lost 1 base; unmatched junction nucleotides: 8. The CDR3 extends over 17 amino acids. CDR3 in DNA: TGTGCCAGCAGCTCCTTTCAGGGGGCGGGGAACACCGGGGAGCTGTTTTTT. Protein sequence: CASSSFQGAGNTGELFF.

CDR3 in amino acids: CASSGRYRDTPSSYEQYV. For the CDR3, the DNA is TGTGCCAGCAGTGGTCGGTACAGGGACACCCCTTCAAGCTACGAGCAGTACGTC. The J gene is TRBJ2-7, the V gene TRBV6-1, with a tentative D call TRBD1 (6 bases). The CDR3 loop spans 18 amino acids. Germline loops: CDR1 MNHNS, CDR2 SASEGT. V lost 4 bases to trimming and J lost 3 bases, with 25 bases between them.

The CDR3 nucleotides are TGTGCCAGCAGCTTAGAGGGCTACGAGCAGTACGTC. Its protein product is CASSLEGYEQYV. The rearrangement uses TRBV11-2 and TRBJ2-7; D uncertain. CDR1 SGHAT and CDR2 FQNNGV come from the germline V gene. The V and J ends lost 0 bases and 3 bases respectively, with 3 bases between them. The CDR3 extends over 12 amino acids.

This rearrangement joins TRBV1 to TRBJ1-4. TRBV1 is a documented pseudogene. The CDR3 is 14 residues long. The CDR3 bases are TGCACCAGCAGCCAAGTCCGGGTCCATGAAAAACTGTTTTTT. Translated, it gives CTSSQVRVHEKLFF.

The V and J genes are TRBV19 and TRBJ2-1; 10 nucleotides agree with TRBD2. The CDR3 spans 16 residues. V was pared by 4 bases and J by 1 base, with 4 bases of the junction left unmatched. The germline gives CDR1 LNHDA, CDR2 SQIVND (reference sequence). The CDR3 bases are TGTGCCAGTAGTACGCCAGCGGGAGGGTCCTACAATGAGCAGTTCTTC. This gives the protein CASSTPAGGSYNEQFF.

The genes are TRBV19 and TRBJ1-1, with D tentatively TRBD1 (5 bases). The germline V gene encodes CDR1 LNHDA and CDR2 SQIVND (reference sequence). The CDR3 consists of 19 residues. V was clipped by 6 bases and J by 0 bases, with 26 bases between them. The CDR3 region has the DNA TGTGCCAGTAGGATTTCCCCCGTGACGGGTGGGGCTATGAACACTGAAGCTTTCTTT. This translates into CASRISPVTGGAMNTEAFF.

The rearrangement joins TRBV5-1 to TRBJ1-1; no clear D. The CDR3 sequence is 15 residues long. Germline CDR1 SGHRS, CDR2 YFSETQ. V gave up 0 bases and J gave up 2 bases, with 11 bases separating them. In nucleotides, the CDR3 is TGCGCCAGCAGCTTGGGGGAGTCGAAAAACACTGAAGCTTTCTTT. Translation: CASSLGESKNTEAFF.

The genes are TRBV18 and TRBJ2-3, with a weak D call TRBD2 (6 bases). This CDR3 is built from 17 residues. CDR1 is KGHSH, CDR2 LQKENI, per germline. V lost 5 bases to trimming and J lost 1 base, with 19 bases between them. Here the CDR3 reads CASSTSTGGMGTDTQYF. The CDR3 DNA reads as TGTGCCAGCTCAACTAGCACCGGTGGGATGGGCACAGATACGCAGTATTTT.

This clone was seen just once. The chain uses TRBV5-1 and TRBJ2-5, with TRBD1 identical over 8 bases. The CDR3 consists of 16 residues. Germline V gene data show CDR1 as SGHRS and CDR2 as YFSETQ. After removal of 4 bases from V and 5 bases from J, the junction contained 13 bases not matched to a gene. This CDR3 is CASSPVGTGGRETQYF. The CDR3 DNA sequence: TGCGCCAGCAGCCCTGTGGGAACAGGGGGGCGGGAGACCCAGTACTTC. Full variable domain (remainder filled in from reference TRBV5-1 and TRBJ2-5): KAGVTQTPRYLIKTRGQQVTLSCSPISGHRSVSWYQQTPGQGLQFLFEYFSETQRNKGNFPGRFSGRQFSNSRSEMNVSTLELGDSALYLCASSPVGTGGRETQYFGPGTRLLVL.